This T cell receptor (beta chain) stems from a study of shared clonotypes between healthy human individuals. Overall study context: A couple of female and three male donors aged 18 to 49 were enrolled.

Using around 200 ng DNA, tens of thousands of T cell genomes, the sorted-subset replicate PCRs were run. Clones were sequenced by immunoSEQ multiplex PCR, and TCRdb holds only the in-frame ones, with some missing. Found here are about 710,000 clones, 55% to 80% of them singletons; the top ten hold approximately 1.8%. Notes on the study in general: As a rule, naive subsets had a larger estimated richness than memory subsets. Clonotypes which were not shared had lower generation probabilities than clonotypes that all four donors shared.

About this clone: The antigen is unknown.

The CDR3 contains 13 residues. The V gene lost 3 bases and the J gene lost 8 bases, with 13 bases spanning the gap. CDR1 is MNHNS, CDR2 SASEGT, per germline. The sample taken for sequencing was memory CD4+ T cells sorted from blood. The sample's subset: CD45RA-negative fraction. J is TRBJ1-2 and V is TRBV6-1; D is unclear. This sequence was found in a woman aged 30 to 39 in good health. CDR3 in DNA: TGTGCCAGCAGTGAGGAGGAGGTCGGGGGCTACACCTTC. It yields the protein CASSEEEVGGYTF.